What follows is one TCR beta chain and its context. This clonotype came up a few times. No cognate antigen has been identified for it. No qualities accompany the bases; no much larger clone lies one base away. For the unsorted PBMC libraries, 2 million PBMCs were stored in RNAlater at -80 degrees C until RNA extraction and were used to generate the libraries. Multiple sclerosis patients were enrolled in a US clinical protocol evaluating disease progression by magnetic resonance imaging. Peripheral blood underwent Ficoll-Hypaque density gradient centrifugation to isolate PBMCs, which were then cryopreserved in liquid nitrogen. The data were obtained in a study of neurological immune-mediated disorders (dated by TCRdb to the late 2010s). Notes on the research overall: Among the roughly 35 multiple sclerosis patients, relapsing-remitting MS accounted for approximately 31 and secondary progressive MS accounted for 3. The cohort was made up of 60 to 75 subjects, consisting of 14 HAM/TSP patients, some 34 multiple sclerosis patients and around 20 healthy controls. The approximately 99 TCR-beta libraries included longitudinal samples, technical triplicates and paired sorted CD4+ and CD8+ T-cell subsets alongside PBMC samples. The study compared peripheral blood TCR-beta repertoires of HTLV-I-associated myelopathy (HAM/TSP) patients, multiple sclerosis patients and healthy controls using UMI-based sequencing. General conclusions and limits of the study: No association of the MS cluster with clinical or MRI features was observed, and the need for larger cohorts was stated by the authors. Across subjects, expanded clones never shared an identical CDR3 amino acid sequence, which suggests that the TCR-beta repertoires in every group were private. The highest TCR clonal expansion was observed in HAM/TSP patients, whereas the lowest was observed in MS patients, even when compared with healthy controls. In a phylogenetic analysis, the repertoires of 18 out of 34 MS patients fell into a single cluster of related CDR3 sequences, pointing to a possible signature at the repertoire level.

cDNA synthesis used template-switch 5'RACE with a primer carrying a 10-nucleotide random unique molecular identifier tagging each TCR transcript. Every sequencing run covered 15-18 subjects and yielded more than 160 million TCR-beta sequences. Total RNA was extracted with the RNeasy kit. TCR-beta VDJ regions were amplified with primers for the TCR constant region and the 5'RACE anchor, using the KAPA Real-time Library Amplification kit. Sample indexes and Illumina adaptors were added in a first PCR, and a second PCR then increased library yield. After purification with Ampure beads, the TCR product of roughly 650 bp was size-selected on a 2% E-gel SizeSelection system. Before pooling, library quality was checked on a Bioanalyzer, concentration was measured with Qubit, and libraries were quantified with the Kapa Library Quantification kit. An Illumina HiSeq 2500 was used to sequence the libraries paired-end at 2 x 150 bp. To increase sequence diversity, roughly 24-32% phiX was spiked into each library pool. The study's processing was this. The UMI-based MiGEC pipeline processed quality-filtered reads and removed over 80% of raw TCR sequences during error correction. VDJ genes were aligned to IMGT germline references, and each clonotype was defined by a unique CDR3 amino acid sequence together with V-J genes. Clonal expansion, Shannon diversity, and CDR3 relatedness (CalcPairwiseDistances, ClusterSamples) were evaluated with VDJtools, and phylogenetic trees were built with CLCbio workbench. Using coefficient-of-variation modelling across technical triplicates, the study counted a clone as expanded if it had at least 8 unique UMIs. TCRdb reworked the public reads: Q25 trimming with fastp, MiXCR clone assembly, productive beta chains retained. CDR3 protein sequences are deduplicated, and each keeps its most common genes and DNA. These V and J calls rely on TCRdb rather than the paper's analysis. This sample holds nearly 60,000 distinct CDR3 sequences; 3.5% were observed only once. The ten largest clones take up 3.1% of the sample.

Sequenced: PBMCs. The clonotype originates from a woman under 40 with multiple sclerosis.

The CDR3 reads as follows: CASSPSTNEQFF. In nucleotide form, the sequence is TGTGCCAGCTCACCTTCGACCAATGAGCAGTTCTTC. Recombination linked TRBV18 to TRBJ2-1, with no reliable assignment of the D segment. The germline V gene provides CDR1 KGHSH and CDR2 LQKENI. The CDR3 goes from the cysteine to the phenylalanine over 12 residues. The retained sequence is limited to the CDR3, 36 bases, with the frame set at the first base. The junction shows trimming of 3 bases on V and 6 bases on J, plus 6 bases between the germline ends.